The next 29 T cell receptor beta chains were all read from a single sample in a study of blood T cell repertoires in COVID-19. Assay used: immunoSEQ multiplex PCR; TCRdb lists only in-frame clones, some missing. The sample lists approximately 210,000 clones; roughly 94% were seen once. The sample consisted of peripheral blood. The receptors were gathered from a man aged 30 to 45 with acute or convalescent COVID-19.

V gene TRBV6-2 or TRBV6-3 combines with J gene TRBJ2-3, with no clear D. Germline CDR1 reads MNHEY; CDR2 reads SVGEGT. The CDR3 totals 12 residues. The V and J ends lost 0 bases and 7 bases respectively, with 5 bases between them. The DNA of the CDR3 is TGTGCCAGCAGTTACTCCCTAAATACGCAGTATTTT. Encoded protein: CASSYSLNTQYF.

This rearrangement joins TRBV7-2 to TRBJ2-1; 7 bases align to TRBD2. Germline loops: CDR1 SGHTA, CDR2 FQGNSA. The CDR3 totals 17 residues. V gave up 2 bases and J gave up 3 bases; unmatched junction bases: 10. The CDR3 sequence is CASSLTPLAAIYNEQFF. Here the CDR3 DNA reads TGTGCCAGCAGCTTAACCCCTCTAGCGGCCATCTACAATGAGCAGTTCTTC.

The table lists this clone with a few counts. This sequence joins TRBV5-1 and TRBJ1-1; the D gene is possibly TRBD1 (6 bases). Per the germline V gene, CDR1 is SGHRS and CDR2 is YFSETQ. The CDR3 spans 17 residues. Trimming took off 4 bases at V and 1 base at J, with 20 bases between the two ends. CDR3 in amino acids: CASSHRRQGFGNTEAFF. The CDR3 region has the DNA TGCGCCAGCAGCCATAGGAGGCAGGGGTTCGGGAACACTGAAGCTTTCTTT.

The chain links TRBV10-3 to TRBJ1-1; D remains unclear. Germline V lookup: CDR1 ENHRY, CDR2 SYGVKD. The length of the CDR3 is 13 residues. V was pared by 6 bases and J by 3 bases, with 11 bases between. CDR3 residues: CAIRALLDTEAFF. The DNA of the CDR3 is TGTGCCATCAGGGCTTTATTGGACACTGAAGCTTTCTTT.

This chain links TRBV12-3 or TRBV12-4 with TRBJ2-7, with a possible D match to TRBD2 (5 bases). The CDR3 runs to 10 residues. Trimming removed 10 bases from V and 4 bases from J, with 8 bases in between. The CDR3 DNA reads TGTGCCAACCCGGGGTACGAGCAGTACTTC. It translates to CANPGYEQYF.

The chain joins TRBV5-6 to TRBJ2-1; 8 bases agree with TRBD2. The CDR3 extends over 15 amino acids. V was clipped by 1 base and J by 7 bases; unmatched bases: 7. Looked up from germline, CDR1 is SGHDT and CDR2 is YYEEEE. The CDR3 coding sequence is TGTGCCAGCAGCTTGTCAGCGGGGGCCCCAAATGAGCAGTTCTTC. The encoded protein is CASSLSAGAPNEQFF.

The CDR3 coding sequence is TGTGCCAGTAGTCCCCCCAGGGGGGAAAGGACTGAAGCTTTCTTT. Encoded protein: CASSPPRGERTEAFF. The chain recombines TRBV19 with TRBJ1-1, with 7 bases matching TRBD1. This CDR3 spans 15 amino acids. V shed 5 bases, J shed 5 bases, and the junction held 11 bases outside the gene matches. The germline gives CDR1 LNHDA, CDR2 SQIVND (reference sequence).

J is TRBJ2-3 and V is TRBV9, with TRBD2 matching 10 bases. Germline V lookup: CDR1 SGDLS, CDR2 YYNGEE. The CDR3 is 16 amino acids. The junction had 8 bases not matched to a gene; V was cut back by 3 bases and J by 4 bases. The CDR3, as DNA: TGTGCCAGCAGCGAGAAGAGCGGGAGGGACGCAGATACGCAGTATTTT. It yields the protein CASSEKSGRDADTQYF.

V gene TRBV5-8 combines with J gene TRBJ2-1; 10 nucleotides agree with TRBD2. The CDR3 consists of 16 residues. The V segment lost 1 base and the J segment 7 bases; nucleotides outside the gene matches: 8. CDR1 is SGHTS and CDR2 is YDEGEE in the germline V gene. The CDR3 nucleotides are TGTGCCAGCAGCTTGCGGTCACTAGCGGGGTCGAATGAGCAGTTCTTC. It specifies CASSLRSLAGSNEQFF.

The rearrangement uses TRBV30 and TRBJ1-2; D gene uncertain. The CDR3 extends over 14 amino acids. The V gene's germline CDR1 is GTSNPN and CDR2 SVGIG (reference sequence). V shed 5 bases and J shed 2 bases, with 15 bases lying between them. This CDR3 reads CAWVLRGWNYGYTF. As DNA, the CDR3 is TGTGCCTGGGTCCTACGGGGATGGAACTATGGCTACACCTTC.

The genes are TRBV28 and TRBJ1-4; 9 nucleotides match TRBD1. CDR1 MDHEN and CDR2 SYDVKM come from the germline V gene. V shed 10 bases and J 6 bases; nucleotides not matched to a gene: 15. The CDR3 runs 16 residues. The CDR3 bases are TGTGCCACAACAGGGGGCTCCGGGACAGGAGATGAAAAACTGTTTTTT. Amino acid sequence: CATTGGSGTGDEKLFF. Combining the CDR3 with reference TRBV28 and TRBJ1-4 gives the whole variable domain DVKVTQSSRYLVKRTGEKVFLECVQDMDHENMFWYRQDPGLGLRLIYFSYDVKMKEKGDIPEGYSVSREKKERFSLILESASTNQTSMYLCATTGGSGTGDEKLFFGSGTQLSVL.

The rearrangement uses TRBV7-3 and TRBJ1-2; D ambiguous. The V gene's germline CDR1 is SGHTA and CDR2 FQGTGA. This CDR3 is built from 13 residues. V was trimmed by 0 bases and J by 8 bases, leaving 10 bases between them. CDR3 nucleotide sequence: TGTGCCAGCAGCTTAACGGGCCTGTGGGGCTACACCTTC. Protein: CASSLTGLWGYTF.

The rearrangement joins TRBV12-3 or TRBV12-4 to TRBJ1-1; 7 bases are a match to TRBD1. This CDR3 has 13 residues. Trimming removed 5 bases from V and 4 bases from J; junction bases left unmatched: 4. The CDR3 DNA follows: TGTGCCAGCAGTACTACAGGGGCCACTGAAGCTTTCTTT. This codes for CASSTTGATEAFF.

V is TRBV27 and J is TRBJ2-2; 11 nucleotides align to TRBD2. Germline V gene sequence: CDR1 MNHEY, CDR2 SMNVEV (reference sequence). V lost 9 bases to trimming and J lost 6 bases; unmatched junction nucleotides: 9. There are 15 residues in the CDR3. The CDR3 DNA is TGTGCCAGTAAAGGTTTTAGCGGGAGGGCCGGGGAGCTGTTTTTT. Translated, it gives CASKGFSGRAGELFF.

The CDR3 here is CASRKDRGDYEQYF. DNA for the CDR3: TGTGCCAGCAGAAAGGACAGGGGAGACTACGAGCAGTACTTC. The chain links TRBV6-5 to TRBJ2-7; TRBD1 matches at 9 bases. Germline values: CDR1 MNHEY, CDR2 SVGAGI. The ends lost 6 bases at V and 3 bases at J; junction bases unmatched: 6. The CDR3 runs to 14 residues.

The rearrangement joins TRBV6-5 to TRBJ1-2; a possible D gene is TRBD1 (5 bases). This CDR3 region has 12 residues. The V end lost 6 bases, the J end lost 10 bases, and 15 bases lay between the germline ends. The germline V gene has CDR1 MNHEY and CDR2 SVGAGI. The CDR3 spells CASRGGEEHYTF. In DNA, the CDR3 is TGTGCCAGCAGGGGGGGGGAGGAACACTACACCTTC.

The chain carries TRBV15 and TRBJ1-1, with TRBD1 as a possible D gene (6 bases). Deletions cut 0 bases from V and 11 bases from J, with 19 bases between. This CDR3 region has 15 residues. Germline values: CDR1 LNHNV, CDR2 YYDKDF (reference sequence). CDR3 nucleotides: TGTGCCACCAGCAGAGATCTAGGGGGGGCCATGGAGGCTTTCTTT. Amino acids: CATSRDLGGAMEAFF.

The J gene is TRBJ1-3, the V gene TRBV6-5; D is perhaps TRBD1 (5 bases). V was cut by 6 bases and J by 1 base, with 13 bases left in between. The length of the CDR3 is 15 residues. Looked up from germline, CDR1 is MNHEY and CDR2 is SVGAGI. In DNA form, the CDR3 reads TGTGCCAGCAGAACAGGTCAACGATCTGGAAACACCATATATTTT. Protein sequence: CASRTGQRSGNTIYF.

The chain has TRBV7-2 and TRBJ2-1, with 10 bases fitting TRBD1. This CDR3 region has 15 residues. Germline CDR1 is SGHTA and CDR2 is FQGNSA. The V and J ends lost 3 bases and 7 bases, in that order; junction bases with no gene match: 6. DNA for the CDR3: TGTGCCAGCAGCTTGATGGGGACAGGGGTGAATGAGCAGTTCTTC. It codes for CASSLMGTGVNEQFF.

The chain links TRBV28 to TRBJ1-2; 10 bases match TRBD1. Germline CDR1 reads MDHEN; CDR2 reads SYDVKM. V shed 5 bases and J 8 bases; nucleotides not matched to a gene: 11. The CDR3 is made up of 15 amino acids. The CDR3 sequence: CASSQTGQGSWGYTF. CDR3 coding DNA: TGTGCCAGCAGTCAAACGGGACAGGGGAGTTGGGGCTACACCTTC.

The chain links TRBV9 to TRBJ1-1; D possibly corresponds to TRBD1 (6 bases). CDR3 size: 15 residues. Germline loops: CDR1 SGDLS, CDR2 YYNGEE. Trimming stripped 4 bases from V and 3 bases from J, with 16 bases between. The CDR3 protein is CASSPRPTGDTEAFF. The DNA of the CDR3 is TGTGCCAGCAGCCCCCGCCCGACAGGAGACACTGAAGCTTTCTTT.

The chain is built from TRBV29-1 and TRBJ1-1; 9 bases align to TRBD1. Germline lookup yields CDR1 SQVTM and CDR2 ANQGSEA. V trimming: 2 bases; J trimming: 4 bases; junction bases outside the gene matches: 5. This CDR3 is 14 amino acids long. CDR3 DNA: TGCAGCGTTGAACCGGGACAGGGTAGCACTGAAGCTTTCTTT. Its protein product is CSVEPGQGSTEAFF.

V and J are TRBV5-1 and TRBJ1-4; D is undetermined. This CDR3 has 14 residues. CDR1 SGHRS and CDR2 YFSETQ come from the germline V gene. V lost 6 bases, J lost 6 bases, and 15 bases lay in between. CDR3 sequence reads: CASTPGGSHEKLFF. CDR3 nucleotides: TGCGCCAGCACTCCCGGAGGGAGTCATGAAAAACTGTTTTTT.

The V and J genes are TRBV25-1 and TRBJ2-7, with D possibly matching TRBD2 (7 bases). CDR3 size: 14 residues. The germline V gene encodes CDR1 MGHDK and CDR2 SYGVNS. V lost 8 bases and J lost 5, with 19 bases in between. CDR3 DNA: TGTGCCAGCGGGGGGGGCTTCAACTCGAACGAGCAGTACTTC. Protein sequence: CASGGGFNSNEQYF.

V is TRBV6-5 and J is TRBJ2-3; weak D call: TRBD1 (5 bases). The CDR3 covers 13 residues. V shed 11 bases and J shed 1 base, with 13 bases lying between them. Germline assignment: CDR1 MNHEY and CDR2 SVGAGI. The CDR3 region has the DNA TGTGCCTTAAGGGGATCGGGCACAGATACGCAGTATTTT. It yields the protein CALRGSGTDTQYF.

The chain couples TRBV30 to TRBJ1-4; no firm D call. V was cut by 2 bases and J by 8 bases, with 9 bases left in between. This CDR3 is built from 12 residues. Germline V gene lookup returns CDR1 GTSNPN and CDR2 SVGIG (reference sequence). Here the CDR3 reads CAWSPSGEKLFF. The CDR3 region has the DNA TGTGCCTGGAGTCCAAGCGGAGAAAAACTGTTTTTT.

The J gene is TRBJ2-7, the V gene TRBV28; 7 bases fit TRBD1. The CDR3 spans 17 residues. V dropped 6 bases and J dropped 4; count of bases not matched to a gene: 18. The V gene's germline CDR1 is MDHEN and CDR2 SYDVKM. CDR3 residues: CASRYRDSSILPYEQYF. CDR3 sequence (DNA): TGTGCCAGCAGGTACCGGGACAGTTCGATTTTACCATACGAGCAGTACTTC.

The genes are TRBV11-2 and TRBJ2-3, with TRBD2 matching 10 bases. The V gene's germline CDR1 is SGHAT and CDR2 FQNNGV. V shed 1 base, J shed 2 bases, and the junction held 3 bases outside the gene matches. This CDR3 spans 16 amino acids. The CDR3 loop is CASSLALAGDTDTQYF. CDR3 nucleotide sequence: TGTGCCAGCAGCTTAGCTCTAGCGGGGGACACAGATACGCAGTATTTT.

V usage is TRBV5-4 and J usage is TRBJ2-7; 8 bases match TRBD1. The CDR3 extends over 14 amino acids. The trim removed 0 bases at V and 6 bases at J, leaving 5 bases unmatched. Germline CDR1 reads SGHNT; CDR2 reads YYREEE (reference sequence). CDR3 region: CASSLGTGPGEQYF. For the CDR3, the DNA is TGTGCCAGCAGCTTGGGGACAGGGCCAGGCGAGCAGTACTTC.